This T cell receptor (beta chain) is from a study of Ad26.COV2.S vaccination and SARS-CoV-2 variants. Overall study findings and caveats: Participants in the vaccine arm had higher spike-specific TCR breadth; placebo recipients had lower. Post-vaccination spike-specific CD8+ and CD4+ T cell responses reportedly had substantial breadth.

This CDR3 is built from 15 residues. The V gene's germline CDR1 is SGHDT and CDR2 YYEEEE. The V gene lost 0 bases and the J gene lost 1 base, with 11 bases spanning the gap. Data came from immunoSEQ multiplex PCR; TCRdb stores just in-frame clones and leaves some out. Of approximately 400,000 clones in the sample, around 90% were seen once. For this clone: Its antigen is as yet unknown.

The TCR was taken from a human donor who had recovered from COVID-19. This sample comprised peripheral blood, obtained after recovery from COVID-19. The chain couples TRBV5-6 to TRBJ2-7; D is undetermined. The CDR3 reads CASSLVGSHSYEQYF. CDR3 DNA: TGTGCCAGCAGCTTGGTGGGCAGCCATTCCTACGAGCAGTACTTC.